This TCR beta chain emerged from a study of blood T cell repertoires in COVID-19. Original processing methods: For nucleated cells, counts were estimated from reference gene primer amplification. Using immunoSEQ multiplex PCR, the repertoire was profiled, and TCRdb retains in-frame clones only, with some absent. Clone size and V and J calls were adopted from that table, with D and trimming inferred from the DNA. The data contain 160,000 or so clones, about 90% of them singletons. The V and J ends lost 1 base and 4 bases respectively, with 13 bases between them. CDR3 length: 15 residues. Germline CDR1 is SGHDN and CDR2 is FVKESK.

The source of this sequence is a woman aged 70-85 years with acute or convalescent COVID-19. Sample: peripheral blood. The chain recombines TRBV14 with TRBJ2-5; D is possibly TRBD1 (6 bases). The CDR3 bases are TGTGCCAGCAGCCAAGGAATTGGGGGCGCAGAGACCCAGTACTTC. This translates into CASSQGIGGAETQYF.